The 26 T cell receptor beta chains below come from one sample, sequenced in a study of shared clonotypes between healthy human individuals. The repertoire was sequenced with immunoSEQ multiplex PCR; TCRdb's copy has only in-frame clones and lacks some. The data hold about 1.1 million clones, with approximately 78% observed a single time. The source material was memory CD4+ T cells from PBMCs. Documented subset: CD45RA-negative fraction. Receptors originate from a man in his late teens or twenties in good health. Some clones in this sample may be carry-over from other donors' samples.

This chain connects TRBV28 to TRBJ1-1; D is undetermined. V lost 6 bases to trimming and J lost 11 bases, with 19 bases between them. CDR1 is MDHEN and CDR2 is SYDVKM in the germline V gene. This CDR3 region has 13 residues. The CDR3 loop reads CASRSGRFGYAFF. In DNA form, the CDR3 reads TGTGCCAGCAGGTCCGGGAGATTCGGTTACGCTTTCTTT.

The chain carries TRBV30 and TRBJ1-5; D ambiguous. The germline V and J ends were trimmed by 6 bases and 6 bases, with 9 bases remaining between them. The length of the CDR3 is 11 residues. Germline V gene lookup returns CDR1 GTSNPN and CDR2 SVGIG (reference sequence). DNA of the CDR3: TGTGCCTGCGGGGAGGGTCAGCCCCAGCATTTT. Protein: CACGEGQPQHF.

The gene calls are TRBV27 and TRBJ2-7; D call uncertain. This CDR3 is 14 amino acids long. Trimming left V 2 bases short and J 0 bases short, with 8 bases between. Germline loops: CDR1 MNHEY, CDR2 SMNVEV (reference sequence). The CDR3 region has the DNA TGTGCCAGCAGTTTAAAGAGAGACTCCTACGAGCAGTACTTC. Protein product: CASSLKRDSYEQYF.

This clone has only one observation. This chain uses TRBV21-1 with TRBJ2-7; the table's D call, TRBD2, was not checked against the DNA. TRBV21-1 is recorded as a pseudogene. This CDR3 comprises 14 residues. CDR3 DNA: TGTGCCAGCAGCAAAGGGAGGGGAAAATACGAGCAGTACTTC. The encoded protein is CASSKGRGKYEQYF.

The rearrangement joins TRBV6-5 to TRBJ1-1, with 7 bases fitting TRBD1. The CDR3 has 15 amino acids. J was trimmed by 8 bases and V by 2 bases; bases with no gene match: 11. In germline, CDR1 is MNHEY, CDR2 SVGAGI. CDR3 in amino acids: CASSYDRRTGREAFF. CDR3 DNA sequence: TGTGCCAGCAGTTACGATAGGAGGACAGGTCGAGAAGCTTTCTTT.

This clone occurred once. The CDR3 nucleotides are TGTGCCAGCATTGGTTTGGAGACCCAGTACTTC. This translates into CASIGLETQYF. V and J are TRBV6-5 and TRBJ2-5, with D hard to call. Looked up from germline, CDR1 is MNHEY and CDR2 is SVGAGI. Trimming took off 7 bases at V and 5 bases at J, with 8 bases between the two ends. The CDR3 has 11 residues.

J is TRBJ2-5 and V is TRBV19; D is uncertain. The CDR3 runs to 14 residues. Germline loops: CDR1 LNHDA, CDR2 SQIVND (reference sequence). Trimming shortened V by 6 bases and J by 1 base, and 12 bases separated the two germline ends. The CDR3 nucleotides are TGTGCCAGTAGCCCCGGGCCAGCCCAAGAGACCCAGTACTTC. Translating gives CASSPGPAQETQYF. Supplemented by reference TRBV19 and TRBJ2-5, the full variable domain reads DGGITQSPKYLFRKEGQNVTLSCEQNLNHDAMYWYRQDPGQGLRLIYYSQIVNDFQKGDIAEGYSVSREKKESFPLTVTSAQKNPTAFYLCASSPGPAQETQYFGPGTRLLVL.

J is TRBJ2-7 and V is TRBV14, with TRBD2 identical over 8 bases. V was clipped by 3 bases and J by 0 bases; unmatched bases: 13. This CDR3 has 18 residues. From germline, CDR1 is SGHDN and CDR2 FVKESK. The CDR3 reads CASSQLVGQSGSSYEQYF. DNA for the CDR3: TGTGCCAGCAGCCAGTTGGTAGGACAGAGCGGGAGCTCCTACGAGCAGTACTTC. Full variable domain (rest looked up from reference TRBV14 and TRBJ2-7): EAGVTQFPSHSVIEKGQTVTLRCDPISGHDNLYWYRRVMGKEIKFLLHFVKESKQDESGMPNNRFLAERTGGTYSTLKVQPAELEDSGVYFCASSQLVGQSGSSYEQYFGPGTRLTVT.

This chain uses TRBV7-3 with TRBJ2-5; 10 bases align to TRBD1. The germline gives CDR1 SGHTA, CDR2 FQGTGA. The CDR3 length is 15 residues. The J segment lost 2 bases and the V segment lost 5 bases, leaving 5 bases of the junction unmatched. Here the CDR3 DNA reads TGTGCCAGCAGCATCGGGACAGGGGTACAAGAGACCCAGTACTTC. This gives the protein CASSIGTGVQETQYF.

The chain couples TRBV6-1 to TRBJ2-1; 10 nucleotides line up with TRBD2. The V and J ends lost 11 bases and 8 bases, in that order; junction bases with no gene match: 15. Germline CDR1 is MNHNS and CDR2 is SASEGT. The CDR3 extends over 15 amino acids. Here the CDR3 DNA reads TGTGCCGCGGGCTTGATGGCTAGCGGGGGCGATGAGCAGTTCTTC. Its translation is CAAGLMASGGDEQFF.

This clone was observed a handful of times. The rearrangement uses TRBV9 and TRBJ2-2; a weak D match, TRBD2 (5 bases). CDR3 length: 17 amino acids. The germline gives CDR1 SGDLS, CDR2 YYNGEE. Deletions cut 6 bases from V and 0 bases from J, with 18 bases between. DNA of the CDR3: TGTGCCAGCACCGACACAAAAGACTATGCGAACACCGGGGAGCTGTTTTTT. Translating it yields CASTDTKDYANTGELFF. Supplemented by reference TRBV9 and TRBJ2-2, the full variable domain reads DSGVTQTPKHLITATGQRVTLRCSPRSGDLSVYWYQQSLDQGLQFLIQYYNGEERAKGNILERFSAQQFPDLHSELNLSSLELGDSALYFCASTDTKDYANTGELFFGEGSRLTVL.

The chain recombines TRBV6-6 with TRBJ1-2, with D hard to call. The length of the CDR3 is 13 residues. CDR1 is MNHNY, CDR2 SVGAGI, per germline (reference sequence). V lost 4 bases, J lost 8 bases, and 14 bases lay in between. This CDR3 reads CASSWDSAEGYTF. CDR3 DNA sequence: TGTGCCAGCAGTTGGGATTCGGCAGAGGGCTACACCTTC.

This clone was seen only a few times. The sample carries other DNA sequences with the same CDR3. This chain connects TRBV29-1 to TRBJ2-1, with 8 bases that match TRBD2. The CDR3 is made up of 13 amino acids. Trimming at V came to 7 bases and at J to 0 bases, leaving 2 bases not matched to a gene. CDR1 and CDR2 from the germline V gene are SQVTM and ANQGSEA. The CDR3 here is CSATSGSYNEQFF. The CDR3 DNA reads TGCAGCGCTACTAGCGGCTCCTACAATGAGCAGTTCTTC.

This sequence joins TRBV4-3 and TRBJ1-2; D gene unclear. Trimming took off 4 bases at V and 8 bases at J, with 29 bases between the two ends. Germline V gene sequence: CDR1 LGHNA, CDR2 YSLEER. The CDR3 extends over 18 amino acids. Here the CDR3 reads CASSRTTGSLSDLSGYTF. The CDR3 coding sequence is TGCGCCAGCAGCCGCACGACGGGGTCGCTTTCGGACTTATCGGGCTACACCTTC.

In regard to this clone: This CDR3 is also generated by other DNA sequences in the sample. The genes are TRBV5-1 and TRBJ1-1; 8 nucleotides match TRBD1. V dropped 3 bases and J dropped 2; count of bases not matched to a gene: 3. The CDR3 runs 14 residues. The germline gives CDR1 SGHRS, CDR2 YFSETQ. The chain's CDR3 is CASSWDRPNTEAFF. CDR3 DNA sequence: TGCGCCAGCAGCTGGGACAGGCCAAACACTGAAGCTTTCTTT.

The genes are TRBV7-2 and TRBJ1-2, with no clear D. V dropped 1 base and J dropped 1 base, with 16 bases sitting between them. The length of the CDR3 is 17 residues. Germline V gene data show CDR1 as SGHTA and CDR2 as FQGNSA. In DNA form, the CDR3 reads TGTGCCAGCAGCTTAGGAGGTAGCGGGGTGGATAACTATGGCTACACCTTC. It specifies CASSLGGSGVDNYGYTF.

This chain's CDR3 is CASSGGRAGELFF. The CDR3 DNA sequence: TGTGCCAGCAGCGGCGGACGAGCCGGGGAGCTGTTTTTT. The chain recombines TRBV5-5 with TRBJ2-2; no reliable D call. CDR3 length equals 13 residues. Per germline, CDR1 SGHKS and CDR2 YYEKEE (reference sequence). Deletions cut 4 bases from V and 6 bases from J, with 10 bases between.

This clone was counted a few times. Here the CDR3 DNA reads TGTGCCAGCAGCTTAGTAGCGGGGAACTCTGGAAACACCATATATTTT. It specifies CASSLVAGNSGNTIYF. This rearrangement joins TRBV7-2 to TRBJ1-3; D ambiguous. Germline V gene lookup returns CDR1 SGHTA and CDR2 FQGNSA. Deletions cut 1 base from V and 0 bases from J, with 10 bases between. This CDR3 spans 16 amino acids. The whole variable domain, filled in from reference TRBV7-2 and TRBJ1-3, reads GAGVSQSPSNKVTEKGKDVELRCDPISGHTALYWYRQSLGQGLEFLIYFQGNSAPDKSGLPSDRFSAERTGGSVSTLTIQRTQQEDSAVYLCASSLVAGNSGNTIYFGEGSWLTVV.

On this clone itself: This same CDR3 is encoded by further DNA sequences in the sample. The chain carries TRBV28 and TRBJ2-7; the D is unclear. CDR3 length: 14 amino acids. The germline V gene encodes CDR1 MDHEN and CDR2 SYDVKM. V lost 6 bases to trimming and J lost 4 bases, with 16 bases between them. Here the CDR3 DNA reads TGTGCCAGCAGCCTAACCCCCAGTTCTTACGAGCAGTACTTC. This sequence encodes CASSLTPSSYEQYF.

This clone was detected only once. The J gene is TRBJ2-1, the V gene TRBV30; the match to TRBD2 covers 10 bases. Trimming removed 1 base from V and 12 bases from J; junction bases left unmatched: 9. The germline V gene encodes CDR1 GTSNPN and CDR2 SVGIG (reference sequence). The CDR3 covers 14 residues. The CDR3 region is CAWSASGGNQVQFF. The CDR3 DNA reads TGTGCCTGGAGTGCTAGCGGGGGCAATCAGGTGCAGTTCTTC.

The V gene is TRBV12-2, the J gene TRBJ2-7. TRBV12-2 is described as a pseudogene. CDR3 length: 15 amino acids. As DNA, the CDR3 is TGTGCAAGTCGCTCCCCGGGGACCGATACCTACGAGCAGTACTTC. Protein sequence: CASRSPGTDTYEQYF.

The CDR3 DNA follows: TGTGCCAGCAGTTTGGTACAGGGACGTCGGGAAGCAACTAATGAAAAACTGTTTTTT. The encoded protein is CASSLVQGRREATNEKLFF. The chain employs TRBV28 and TRBJ1-4; perhaps TRBD1 as D (6 bases). CDR3 length equals 19 residues. Per the germline V gene, CDR1 is MDHEN and CDR2 is SYDVKM. Trimming stripped 3 bases from V and 0 bases from J, with 20 bases between.

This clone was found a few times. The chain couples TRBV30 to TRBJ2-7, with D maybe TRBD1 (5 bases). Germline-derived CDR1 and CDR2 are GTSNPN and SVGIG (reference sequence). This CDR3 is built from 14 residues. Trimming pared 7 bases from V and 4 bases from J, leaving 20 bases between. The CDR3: CASRQSHLSYEQYF. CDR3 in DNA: TGTGCCTCTCGACAGTCCCATTTGAGTTACGAGCAGTACTTC.

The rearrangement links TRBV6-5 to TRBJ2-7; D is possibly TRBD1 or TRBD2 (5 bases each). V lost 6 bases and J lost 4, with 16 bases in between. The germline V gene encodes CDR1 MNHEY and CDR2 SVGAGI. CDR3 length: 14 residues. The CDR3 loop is CASSDYEGSYEQYF. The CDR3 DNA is TGTGCCAGCAGCGATTATGAGGGGAGTTACGAGCAGTACTTC.

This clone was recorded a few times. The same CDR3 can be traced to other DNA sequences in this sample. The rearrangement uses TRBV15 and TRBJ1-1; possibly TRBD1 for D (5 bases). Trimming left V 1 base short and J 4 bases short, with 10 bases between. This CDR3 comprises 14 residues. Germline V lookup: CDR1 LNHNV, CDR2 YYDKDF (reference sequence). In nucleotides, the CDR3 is TGTGCCACCAGCAGAGTGAGGGGATCCACTGAAGCTTTCTTT. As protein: CATSRVRGSTEAFF.

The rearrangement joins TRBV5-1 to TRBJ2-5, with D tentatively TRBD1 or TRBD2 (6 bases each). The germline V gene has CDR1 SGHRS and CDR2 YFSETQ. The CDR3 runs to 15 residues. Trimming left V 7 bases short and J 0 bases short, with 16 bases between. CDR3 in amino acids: CASSSQGGYQETQYF. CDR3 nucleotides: TGCGCCAGCTCCTCACAAGGGGGGTACCAAGAGACCCAGTACTTC. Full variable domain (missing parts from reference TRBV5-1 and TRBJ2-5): KAGVTQTPRYLIKTRGQQVTLSCSPISGHRSVSWYQQTPGQGLQFLFEYFSETQRNKGNFPGRFSGRQFSNSRSEMNVSTLELGDSALYLCASSSQGGYQETQYFGPGTRLLVL.